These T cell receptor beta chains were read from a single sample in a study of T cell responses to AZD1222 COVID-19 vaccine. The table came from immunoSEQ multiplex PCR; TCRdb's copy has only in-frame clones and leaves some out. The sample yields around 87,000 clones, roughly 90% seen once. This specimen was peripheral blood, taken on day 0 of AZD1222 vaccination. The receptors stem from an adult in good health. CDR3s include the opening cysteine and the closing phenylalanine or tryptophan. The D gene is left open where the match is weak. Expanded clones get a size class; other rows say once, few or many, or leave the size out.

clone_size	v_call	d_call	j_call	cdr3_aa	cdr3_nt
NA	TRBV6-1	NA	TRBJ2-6	CASSALRLNSGANVLTF	TGTGCCAGCAGTGCGCTGAGACTTAACTCTGGGGCCAACGTCCTGACTTTC
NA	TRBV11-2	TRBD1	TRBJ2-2	CASSPQGQGVGELFF	TGTGCCAGCAGCCCCCAAGGACAGGGAGTCGGGGAGCTGTTTTTT
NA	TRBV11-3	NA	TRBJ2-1	CASSLGWADNEQFF	TGTGCCAGCAGCTTAGGATGGGCCGACAATGAGCAGTTCTTC
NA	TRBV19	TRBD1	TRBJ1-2	CASSIGPGGYYGYTF	TGTGCCAGTAGTATTGGGCCAGGGGGGTACTATGGCTACACCTTC
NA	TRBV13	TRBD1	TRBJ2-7	CASSLNRGPYEQYF	TGTGCCAGCAGCTTAAACAGGGGGCCCTACGAGCAGTACTTC
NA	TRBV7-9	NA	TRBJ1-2	CASSSEDGHYGYTF	TGTGCCAGCAGCTCAGAGGACGGACACTATGGCTACACCTTC
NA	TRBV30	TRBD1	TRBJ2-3	CASTQGSTDTQYF	TGTGCCTCCACACAGGGGAGCACAGATACGCAGTATTTT
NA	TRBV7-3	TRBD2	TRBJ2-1	CASSLAGGPYNEQFF	TGTGCCAGCAGCTTAGCGGGGGGCCCCTACAATGAGCAGTTCTTC
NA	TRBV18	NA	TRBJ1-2	CASSPLHRDYGYTF	TGTGCCAGCTCACCTCTACACAGGGACTATGGCTACACCTTC
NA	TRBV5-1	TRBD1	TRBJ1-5	CASSLRTGEQPQHF	TGCGCCAGCAGCTTACGGACAGGCGAACAGCCCCAGCATTTT
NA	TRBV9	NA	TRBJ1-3	CASQNDLSSGNTIYF	TGTGCCAGCCAAAACGACCTTAGCTCTGGAAACACCATATATTTT
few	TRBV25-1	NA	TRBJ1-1	CASSEPQERAFF	TGTGCCAGCAGTGAACCCCAGGAAAGGGCTTTCTTT
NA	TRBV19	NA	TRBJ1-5	CATSWQSQPQHF	TGTGCCACCTCGTGGCAGTCCCAGCCCCAGCATTTT
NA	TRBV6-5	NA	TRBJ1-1	CASSRMGTEAFF	TGTGCCAGCAGTCGTATGGGCACTGAAGCTTTCTTT
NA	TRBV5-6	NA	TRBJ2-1	CASSWVSGDNEQFF	TGTGCCAGCAGCTGGGTTAGTGGGGACAATGAGCAGTTCTTC
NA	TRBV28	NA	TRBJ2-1	CASSWTGRQQFF	TGTGCCAGCAGTTGGACTGGGCGGCAGCAGTTCTTC
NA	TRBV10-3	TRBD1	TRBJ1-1	CAITGQVDTEAFF	TGTGCCATCACCGGACAGGTGGACACTGAAGCTTTCTTT
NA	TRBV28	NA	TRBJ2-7	CASSGGYEQYF	TGTGCCAGCAGCGGGGGTTACGAGCAGTACTTC
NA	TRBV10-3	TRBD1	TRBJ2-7	CAISTGQGTEQYF	TGTGCCATCAGTACGGGACAGGGTACCGAGCAGTACTTC
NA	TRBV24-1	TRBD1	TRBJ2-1	CATSDYTGVVHNEQFF	TGTGCCACCAGTGACTACACAGGGGTCGTGCACAATGAGCAGTTCTTC
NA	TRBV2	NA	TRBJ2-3	CASSPGLSADTQYF	TGTGCCAGCAGTCCCGGTCTTTCAGCAGATACGCAGTATTTT
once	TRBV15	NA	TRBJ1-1	CATSRDPQNTEAFF	TGTGCCACCAGCAGAGATCCGCAAAACACTGAAGCTTTCTTT
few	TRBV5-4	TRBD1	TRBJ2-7	CASSPGQERSEQYF	TGTGCCAGCAGCCCAGGACAGGAACGTTCCGAGCAGTACTTC
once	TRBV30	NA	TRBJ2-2	CAWSVPRRFSGELFF	TGTGCCTGGAGTGTCCCCCGGCGGTTTTCCGGGGAGCTGTTTTTT
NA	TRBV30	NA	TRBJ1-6	CAWRPGRHNSPLHF	TGTGCCTGGAGGCCAGGTCGGCATAATTCACCCCTCCACTTT
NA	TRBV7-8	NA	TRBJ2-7	CASSLDGGRGGVNEQYF	TGTGCCAGCAGCTTAGACGGAGGTAGGGGGGGCGTGAATGAGCAGTACTTC
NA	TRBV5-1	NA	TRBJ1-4	CASSLGTSREKLFF	TGCGCCAGCAGCTTGGGCACTTCAAGGGAAAAACTGTTTTTT
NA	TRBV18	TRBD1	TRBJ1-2	CASSPRDRGRVNYGYTF	TGTGCCAGCTCACCAAGGGACAGGGGGCGCGTTAACTATGGCTACACCTTC
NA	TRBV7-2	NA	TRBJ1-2	CASSTPSNYGYTF	TGTGCCAGCAGCACCCCTTCTAACTATGGCTACACCTTC
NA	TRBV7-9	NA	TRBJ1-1	CASSLLRTEAFF	TGTGCCAGCAGCTTACTACGAACTGAAGCTTTCTTT
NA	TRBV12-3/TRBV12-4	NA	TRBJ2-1	CASSTHEQFF	TGTGCCAGCAGCACACATGAGCAGTTCTTC
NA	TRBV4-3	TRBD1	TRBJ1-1	CASSYGQVNTEAFF	TGCGCCAGCAGCTATGGACAGGTAAACACTGAAGCTTTCTTT
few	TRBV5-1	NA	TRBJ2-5	CASSSTTGRIETQYF	TGCGCCAGCAGCTCCACGACAGGGAGGATAGAGACCCAGTACTTC
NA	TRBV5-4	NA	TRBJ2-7	CASSLAQGSFYEQYF	TGTGCCAGCAGCTTGGCGCAGGGCTCCTTCTACGAGCAGTACTTC
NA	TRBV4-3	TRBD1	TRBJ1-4	CASSHLQGPTNEKLFF	TGCGCCAGCAGCCATTTACAGGGGCCAACTAATGAAAAACTGTTTTTT
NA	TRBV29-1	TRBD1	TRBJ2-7	CSVEGQGYEQYF	TGCAGCGTTGAAGGACAGGGATACGAGCAGTACTTC
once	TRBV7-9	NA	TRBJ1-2	CASSLAVGGTGYTF	TGTGCCAGCAGCTTAGCGGTGGGGGGGACCGGCTACACCTTC
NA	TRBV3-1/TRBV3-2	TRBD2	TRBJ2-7	CASSQYGGYEQYF	TGTGCCAGCAGCCAATACGGGGGGTACGAGCAGTACTTC
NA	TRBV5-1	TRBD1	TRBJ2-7	CASRYRPGQSYEQYF	TGCGCCAGCAGGTATAGGCCGGGACAGAGCTACGAGCAGTACTTC
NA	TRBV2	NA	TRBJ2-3	CASSRLETDTQYF	TGTGCCAGCAGCCGCTTAGAAACAGATACGCAGTATTTT
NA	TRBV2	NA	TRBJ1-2	CASSERRGSGYGYTF	TGTGCCAGCAGTGAAAGGCGGGGGAGCGGCTATGGCTACACCTTC
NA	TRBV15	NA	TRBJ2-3	CATSRTRYGTDTQYF	TGTGCCACCAGCAGGACTAGGTACGGCACAGATACGCAGTATTTT
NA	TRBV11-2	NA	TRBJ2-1	CASRLSVWSEQFF	TGTGCCAGCAGACTCAGCGTTTGGTCTGAGCAGTTCTTC
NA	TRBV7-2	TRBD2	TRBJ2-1	CASSLERGRYNEQFF	TGTGCCAGCAGCTTAGAGCGGGGGCGCTACAATGAGCAGTTCTTC
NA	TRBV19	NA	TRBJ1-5	CASSPLGAGGRQPQHF	TGTGCCAGTAGTCCCCTGGGGGCAGGCGGGCGTCAGCCCCAGCATTTT
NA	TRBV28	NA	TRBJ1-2	CASSLGDIFNYGYTF	TGTGCCAGCAGTTTGGGGGACATATTTAACTATGGCTACACCTTC
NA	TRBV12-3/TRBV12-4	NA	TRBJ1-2	CASSFKSNYGYTF	TGTGCCAGCAGTTTTAAGTCGAACTATGGCTACACCTTC
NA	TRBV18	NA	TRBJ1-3	CASSPFSSPTGTTSGNTIYF	TGTGCCAGCTCACCTTTCTCGTCTCCGACCGGGACGACCTCTGGAAACACCATATATTTT
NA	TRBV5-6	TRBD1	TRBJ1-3	CASSLGQGGNTIYF	TGTGCCAGCAGCTTGGGACAGGGAGGAAACACCATATATTTT
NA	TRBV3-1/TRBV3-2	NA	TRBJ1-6	CASSRPEGNSPLHF	TGTGCCAGCAGCCGCCCAGAAGGGAATTCACCCCTCCACTTT
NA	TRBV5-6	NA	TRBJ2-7	CASSLVGADSSYEQYF	TGTGCCAGCAGCTTGGTAGGGGCGGATAGCTCCTACGAGCAGTACTTC